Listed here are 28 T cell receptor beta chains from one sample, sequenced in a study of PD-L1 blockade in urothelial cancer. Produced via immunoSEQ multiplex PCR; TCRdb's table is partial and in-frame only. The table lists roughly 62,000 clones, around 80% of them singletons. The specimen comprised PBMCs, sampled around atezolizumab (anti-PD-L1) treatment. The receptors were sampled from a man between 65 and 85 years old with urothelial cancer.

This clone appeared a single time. CDR3 bases: TGCAGCGTTGCGGGACAGGGCTTTTACGAGCAGTACTTC. Translating gives CSVAGQGFYEQYF. J is TRBJ2-7 and V is TRBV29-1; 9 nucleotides agree with TRBD1. This CDR3 is 13 amino acids long. With V trimmed by 4 bases and J by 4 bases, 5 bases remained unmatched. Germline V lookup: CDR1 SQVTM, CDR2 ANQGSEA.

This CDR3 reads CASSRDSSAAGTIYF. The CDR3 region has the DNA TGCGCCAGCAGCAGGGACAGTTCGGCCGCGGGCACCATATATTTT. This chain links TRBV5-1 with TRBJ1-3; TRBD1 matches at 7 bases. CDR1 and CDR2 from the germline V gene are SGHRS and YFSETQ. Losses at the gene ends were 4 bases for V and 9 bases for J; bases not matched to a gene: 13. The CDR3 spans 15 residues.

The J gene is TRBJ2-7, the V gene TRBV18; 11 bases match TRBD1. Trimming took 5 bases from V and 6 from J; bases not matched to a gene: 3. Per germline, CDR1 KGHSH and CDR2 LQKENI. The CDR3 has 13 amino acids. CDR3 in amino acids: CASSRTGGGEQYF. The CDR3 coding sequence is TGTGCCAGCTCAAGGACAGGGGGCGGCGAGCAGTACTTC.

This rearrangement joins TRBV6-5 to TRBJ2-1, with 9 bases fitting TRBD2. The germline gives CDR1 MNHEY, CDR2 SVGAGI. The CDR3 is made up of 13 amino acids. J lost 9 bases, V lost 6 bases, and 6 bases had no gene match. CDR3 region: CASSLAGAIEQFF. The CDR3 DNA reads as TGTGCCAGCAGCTTAGCGGGAGCGATTGAGCAGTTCTTC.

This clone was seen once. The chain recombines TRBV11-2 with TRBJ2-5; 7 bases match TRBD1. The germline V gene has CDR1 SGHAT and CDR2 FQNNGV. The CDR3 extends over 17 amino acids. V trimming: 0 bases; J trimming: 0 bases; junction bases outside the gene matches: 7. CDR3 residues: CASSLDPGTVDQETQYF. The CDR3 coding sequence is TGTGCCAGCAGCTTAGATCCGGGGACAGTAGACCAAGAGACCCAGTACTTC.

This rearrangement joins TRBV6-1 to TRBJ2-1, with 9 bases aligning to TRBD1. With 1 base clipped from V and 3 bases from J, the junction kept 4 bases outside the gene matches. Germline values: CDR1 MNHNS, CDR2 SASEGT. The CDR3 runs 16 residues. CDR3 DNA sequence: TGTGCCAGCAGTGAAGAGGGACAGGGATTCTACAATGAGCAGTTCTTC. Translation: CASSEEGQGFYNEQFF.

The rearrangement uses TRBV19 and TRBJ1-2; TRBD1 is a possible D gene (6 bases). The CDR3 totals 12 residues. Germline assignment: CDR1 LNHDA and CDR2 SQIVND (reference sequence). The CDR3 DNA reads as TGTGCGTCCGTCAGGGGCAAATATGGCTACACCTTC. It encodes CASVRGKYGYTF.

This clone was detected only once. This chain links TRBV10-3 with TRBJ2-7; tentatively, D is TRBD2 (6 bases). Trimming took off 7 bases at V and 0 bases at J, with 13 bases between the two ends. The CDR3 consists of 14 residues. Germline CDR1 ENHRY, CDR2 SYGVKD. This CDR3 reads CAINPARGSYEQYF. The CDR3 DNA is TGTGCCATCAACCCTGCGCGGGGCTCCTACGAGCAGTACTTC.

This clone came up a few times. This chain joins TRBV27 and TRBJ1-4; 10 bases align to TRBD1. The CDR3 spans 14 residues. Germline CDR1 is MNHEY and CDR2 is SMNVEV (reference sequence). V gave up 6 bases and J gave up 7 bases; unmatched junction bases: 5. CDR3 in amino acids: CASRGQGGGEKLFF. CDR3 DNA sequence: TGTGCCAGCAGAGGACAGGGGGGCGGTGAAAAACTGTTTTTT.

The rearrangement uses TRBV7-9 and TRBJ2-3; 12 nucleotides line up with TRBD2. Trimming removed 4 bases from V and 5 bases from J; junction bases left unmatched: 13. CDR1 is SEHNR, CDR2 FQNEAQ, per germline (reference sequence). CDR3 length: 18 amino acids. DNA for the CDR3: TGTGCCAGCAGCTCCCCGTCAACTAGCGGGAGGAAAGGAGATACGCAGTATTTT. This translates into CASSSPSTSGRKGDTQYF. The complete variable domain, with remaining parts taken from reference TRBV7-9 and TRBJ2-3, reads DTGVSQNPRHKITKRGQNVTFRCDPISEHNRLYWYRQTLGQGPEFLTYFQNEAQLEKSRLLSDRFSAERPKGSFSTLEIQRTEQGDSAMYLCASSSPSTSGRKGDTQYFGPGTRLTVL.

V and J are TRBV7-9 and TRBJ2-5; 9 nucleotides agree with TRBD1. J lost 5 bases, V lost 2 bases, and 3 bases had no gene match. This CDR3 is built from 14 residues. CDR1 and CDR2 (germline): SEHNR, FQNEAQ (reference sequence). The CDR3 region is CASSLNRGRETQYF. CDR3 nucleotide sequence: TGTGCCAGCAGCTTAAACAGGGGGCGGGAGACCCAGTACTTC.

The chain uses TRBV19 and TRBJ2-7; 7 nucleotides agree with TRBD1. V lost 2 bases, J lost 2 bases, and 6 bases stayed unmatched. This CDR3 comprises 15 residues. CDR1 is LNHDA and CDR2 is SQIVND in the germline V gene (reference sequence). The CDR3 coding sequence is TGTGCCAGTAGTATACAGGGGGAAGGGGCCTACGAGCAGTACTTC. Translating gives CASSIQGEGAYEQYF.

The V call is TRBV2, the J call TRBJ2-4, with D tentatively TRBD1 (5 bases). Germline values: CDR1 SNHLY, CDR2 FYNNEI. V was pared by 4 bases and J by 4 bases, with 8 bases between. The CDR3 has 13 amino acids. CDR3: CASSVQGKNIQYF. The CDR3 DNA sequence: TGTGCCAGCAGTGTTCAGGGTAAAAACATTCAGTACTTC.

CDR3 sequence reads: CASSDRGGRAYEQFF. The CDR3, as DNA: TGTGCCAGCAGTGATCGGGGCGGGAGGGCCTATGAGCAGTTCTTC. V gene TRBV6-1 combines with J gene TRBJ2-1; 9 bases fit TRBD2. After removal of 3 bases from V and 8 bases from J, the junction contained 8 bases not matched to a gene. Germline loops: CDR1 MNHNS, CDR2 SASEGT. This CDR3 comprises 15 residues.

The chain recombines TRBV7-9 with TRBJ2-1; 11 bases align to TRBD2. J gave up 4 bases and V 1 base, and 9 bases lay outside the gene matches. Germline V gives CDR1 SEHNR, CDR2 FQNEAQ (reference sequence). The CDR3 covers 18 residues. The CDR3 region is CASSLVRLAGGFYNEQFF. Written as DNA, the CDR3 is TGTGCCAGCAGCTTAGTCCGGCTAGCGGGAGGATTTTACAATGAGCAGTTCTTC. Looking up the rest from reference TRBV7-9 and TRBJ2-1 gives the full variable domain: DTGVSQNPRHKITKRGQNVTFRCDPISEHNRLYWYRQTLGQGPEFLTYFQNEAQLEKSRLLSDRFSAERPKGSFSTLEIQRTEQGDSAMYLCASSLVRLAGGFYNEQFFGPGTRLTVL.

The CDR3 loop reads CASRGLAAYNEQFF. The CDR3 nucleotides are TGTGCCAGCAGGGGACTAGCGGCCTACAATGAGCAGTTCTTC. This chain uses TRBV27 with TRBJ2-1; 11 bases match TRBD2. CDR1 and CDR2 from the germline V gene are MNHEY and SMNVEV (reference sequence). This CDR3 is 14 amino acids long. Trimming took 6 bases from V and 2 from J; bases not matched to a gene: 0.

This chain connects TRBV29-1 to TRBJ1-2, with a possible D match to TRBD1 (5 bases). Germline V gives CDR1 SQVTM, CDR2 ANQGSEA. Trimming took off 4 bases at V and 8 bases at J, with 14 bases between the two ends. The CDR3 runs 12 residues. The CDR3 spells CSVVRQGYGYTF. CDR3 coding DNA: TGCAGCGTTGTACGGCAGGGTTACGGCTACACCTTC.

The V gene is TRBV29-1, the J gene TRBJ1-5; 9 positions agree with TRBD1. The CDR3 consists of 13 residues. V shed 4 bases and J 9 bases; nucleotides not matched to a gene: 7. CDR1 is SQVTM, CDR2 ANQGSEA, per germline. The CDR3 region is CSVVLPGQGPQHF. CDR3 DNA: TGCAGCGTTGTCTTACCGGGACAGGGGCCCCAGCATTTT.

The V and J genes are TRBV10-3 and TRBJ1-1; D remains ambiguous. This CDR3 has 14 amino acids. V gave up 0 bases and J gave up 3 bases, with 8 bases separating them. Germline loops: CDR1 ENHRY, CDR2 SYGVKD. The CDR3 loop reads CAISESAGYTEAFF. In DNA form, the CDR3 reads TGTGCCATCAGTGAGTCTGCAGGATACACTGAAGCTTTCTTT.

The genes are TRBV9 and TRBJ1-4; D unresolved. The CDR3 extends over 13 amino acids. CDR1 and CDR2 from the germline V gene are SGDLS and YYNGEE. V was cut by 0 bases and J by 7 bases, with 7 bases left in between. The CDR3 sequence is CASSVGETEKLFF. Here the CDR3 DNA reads TGTGCCAGCAGCGTAGGAGAAACTGAAAAACTGTTTTTT.

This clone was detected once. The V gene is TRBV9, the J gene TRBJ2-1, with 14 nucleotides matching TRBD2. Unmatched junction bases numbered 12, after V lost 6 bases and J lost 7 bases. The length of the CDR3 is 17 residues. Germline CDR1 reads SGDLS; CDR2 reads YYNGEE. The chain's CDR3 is CASKPGTSGSFGNEQFF. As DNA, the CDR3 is TGTGCCAGCAAACCCGGGACTAGCGGGAGTTTCGGAAATGAGCAGTTCTTC.

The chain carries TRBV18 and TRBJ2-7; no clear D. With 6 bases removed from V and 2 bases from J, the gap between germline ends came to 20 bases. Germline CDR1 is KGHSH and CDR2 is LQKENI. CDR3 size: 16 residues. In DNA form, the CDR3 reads TGTGCCAGCTCCTCAACCGATGCCCCAGGTCCCTACGAGCAGTACTTC. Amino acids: CASSSTDAPGPYEQYF.

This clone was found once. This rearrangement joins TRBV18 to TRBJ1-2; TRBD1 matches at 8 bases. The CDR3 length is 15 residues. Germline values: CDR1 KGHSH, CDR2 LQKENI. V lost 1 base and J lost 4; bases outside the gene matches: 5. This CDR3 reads CASSPLTGVGYGYTF. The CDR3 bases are TGTGCCAGCTCACCACTGACAGGGGTAGGCTATGGCTACACCTTC.

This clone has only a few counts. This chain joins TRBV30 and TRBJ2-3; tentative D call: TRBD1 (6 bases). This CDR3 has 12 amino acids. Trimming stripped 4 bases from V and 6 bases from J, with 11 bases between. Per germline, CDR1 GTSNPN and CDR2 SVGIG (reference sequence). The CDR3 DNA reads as TGTGCCTGGAACCCGAGGGGGGATACGCAGTATTTT. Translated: CAWNPRGDTQYF. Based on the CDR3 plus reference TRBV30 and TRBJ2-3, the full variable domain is SQTIHQWPATLVQPVGSPLSLECTVEGTSNPNLYWYRQAAGRGLQLLFYSVGIGQISSEVPQNLSASRPQDRQFILSSKKLLLSDSGFYLCAWNPRGDTQYFGPGTRLTVL.

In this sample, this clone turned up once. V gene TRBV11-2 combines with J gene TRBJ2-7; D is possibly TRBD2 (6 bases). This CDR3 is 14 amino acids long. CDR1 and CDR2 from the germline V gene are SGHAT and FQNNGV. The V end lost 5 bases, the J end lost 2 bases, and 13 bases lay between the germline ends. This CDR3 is CASSRGGATYEQYF. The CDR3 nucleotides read TGTGCCAGCAGCCGAGGAGGGGCCACCTACGAGCAGTACTTC.

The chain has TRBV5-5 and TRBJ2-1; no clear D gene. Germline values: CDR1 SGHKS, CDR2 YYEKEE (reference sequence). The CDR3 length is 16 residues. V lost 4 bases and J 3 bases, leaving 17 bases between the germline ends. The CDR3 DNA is TGTGCCAGCAGCCCTGATGCGAGAGCATACTACAATGAGCAGTTCTTC. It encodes CASSPDARAYYNEQFF.

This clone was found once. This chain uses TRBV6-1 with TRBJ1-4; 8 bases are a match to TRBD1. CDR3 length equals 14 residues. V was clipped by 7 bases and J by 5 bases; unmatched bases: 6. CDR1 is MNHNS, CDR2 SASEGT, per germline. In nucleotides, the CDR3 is TGTGCCAGCACCATACAGGGGGGCAATGAAAAACTGTTTTTT. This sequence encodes CASTIQGGNEKLFF.

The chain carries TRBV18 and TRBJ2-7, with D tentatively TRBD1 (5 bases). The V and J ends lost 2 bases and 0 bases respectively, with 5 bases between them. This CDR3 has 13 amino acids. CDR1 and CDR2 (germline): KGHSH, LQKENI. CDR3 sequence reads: CASSPGASYEQYF. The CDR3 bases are TGTGCCAGCTCACCAGGGGCCTCCTACGAGCAGTACTTC.